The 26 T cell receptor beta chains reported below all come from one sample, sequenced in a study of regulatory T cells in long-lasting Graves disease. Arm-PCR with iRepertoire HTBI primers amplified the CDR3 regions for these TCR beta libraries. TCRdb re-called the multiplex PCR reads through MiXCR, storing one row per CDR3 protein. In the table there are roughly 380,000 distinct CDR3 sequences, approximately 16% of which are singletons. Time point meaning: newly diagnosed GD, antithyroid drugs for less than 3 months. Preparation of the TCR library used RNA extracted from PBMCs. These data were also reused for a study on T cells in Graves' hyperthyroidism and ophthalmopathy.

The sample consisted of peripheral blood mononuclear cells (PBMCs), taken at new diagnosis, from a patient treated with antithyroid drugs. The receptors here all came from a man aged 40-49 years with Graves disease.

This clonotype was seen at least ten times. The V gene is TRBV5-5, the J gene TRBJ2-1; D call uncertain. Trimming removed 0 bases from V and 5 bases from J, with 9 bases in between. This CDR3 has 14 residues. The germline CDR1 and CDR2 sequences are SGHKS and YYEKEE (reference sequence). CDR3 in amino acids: CASSLGPAHNEQFF. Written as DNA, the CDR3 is TGTGCCAGCAGCTTGGGGCCGGCACACAATGAGCAGTTCTTC.

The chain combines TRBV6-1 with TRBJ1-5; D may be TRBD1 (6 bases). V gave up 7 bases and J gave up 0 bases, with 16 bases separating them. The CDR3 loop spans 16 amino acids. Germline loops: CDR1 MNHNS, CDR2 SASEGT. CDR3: CASTTTGAYSNQPQHF. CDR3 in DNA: TGTGCCAGCACCACGACAGGCGCCTATAGCAATCAGCCCCAGCATTTT.

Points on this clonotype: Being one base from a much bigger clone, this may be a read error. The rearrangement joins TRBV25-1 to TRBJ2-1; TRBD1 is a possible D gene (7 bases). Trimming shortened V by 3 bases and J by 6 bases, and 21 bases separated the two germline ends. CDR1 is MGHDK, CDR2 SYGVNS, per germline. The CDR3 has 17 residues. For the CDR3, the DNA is TGTGCCAGCAGTGAGGTGAGCAGGGGGGCAGAATCCAATGAGCAGTTCTTC. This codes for CASSEVSRGAESNEQFF.

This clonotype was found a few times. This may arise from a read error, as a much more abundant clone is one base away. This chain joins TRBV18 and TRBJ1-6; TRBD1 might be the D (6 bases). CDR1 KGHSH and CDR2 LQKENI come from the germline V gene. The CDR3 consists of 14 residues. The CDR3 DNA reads TGTGCCAGCTCGCAAACAGGGTATAGTTCACCCCTCCACTTT. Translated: CASSQTGYSSPLHF.

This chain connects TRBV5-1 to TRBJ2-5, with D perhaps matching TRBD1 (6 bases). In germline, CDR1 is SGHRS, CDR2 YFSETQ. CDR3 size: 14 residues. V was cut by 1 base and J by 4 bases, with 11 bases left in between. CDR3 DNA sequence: TGCGCCAGCAGCTTGAGGGACATTGGAGAGACCCAGTACTTC. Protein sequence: CASSLRDIGETQYF.

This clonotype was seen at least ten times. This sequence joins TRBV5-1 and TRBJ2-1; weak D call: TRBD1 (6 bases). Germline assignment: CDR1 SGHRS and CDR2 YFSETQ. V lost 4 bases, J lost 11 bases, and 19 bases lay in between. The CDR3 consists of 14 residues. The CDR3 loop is CASSRDPDRPQQFF. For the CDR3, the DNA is TGCGCCAGCAGCCGGGACCCAGACAGGCCCCAGCAGTTCTTC. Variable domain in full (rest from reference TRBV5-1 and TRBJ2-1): KAGVTQTPRYLIKTRGQQVTLSCSPISGHRSVSWYQQTPGQGLQFLFEYFSETQRNKGNFPGRFSGRQFSNSRSEMNVSTLELGDSALYLCASSRDPDRPQQFFGPGTRLTVL.

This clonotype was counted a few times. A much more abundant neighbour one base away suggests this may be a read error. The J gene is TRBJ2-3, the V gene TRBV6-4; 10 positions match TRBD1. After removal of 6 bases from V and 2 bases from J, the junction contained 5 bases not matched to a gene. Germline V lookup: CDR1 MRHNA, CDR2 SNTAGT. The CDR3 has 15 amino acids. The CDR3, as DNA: TGTGCCAGCAGCGCCGGGACAGGGGACACAGATACGCAGTATTTT. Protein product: CASSAGTGDTDTQYF.

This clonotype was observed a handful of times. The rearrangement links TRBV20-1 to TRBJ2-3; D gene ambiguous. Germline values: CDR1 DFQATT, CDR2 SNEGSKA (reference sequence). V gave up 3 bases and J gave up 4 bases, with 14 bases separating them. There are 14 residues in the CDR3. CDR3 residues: CSASYPSRADTQYF. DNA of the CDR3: TGCAGTGCTAGCTACCCTTCGCGCGCAGATACGCAGTATTTT.

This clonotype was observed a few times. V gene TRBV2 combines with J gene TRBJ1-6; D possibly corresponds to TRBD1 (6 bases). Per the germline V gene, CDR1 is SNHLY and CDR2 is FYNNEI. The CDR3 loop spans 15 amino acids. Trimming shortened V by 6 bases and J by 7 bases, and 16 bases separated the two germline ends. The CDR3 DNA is TGTGCCAGCAGCGAGGACAGAGCGAGGAATTCACCCCTCCACTTT. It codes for CASSEDRARNSPLHF. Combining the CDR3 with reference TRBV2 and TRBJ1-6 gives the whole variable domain EPEVTQTPSHQVTQMGQEVILRCVPISNHLYFYWYRQILGQKVEFLVSFYNNEISEKSEIFDDQFSVERPDGSNFTLKIRSTKLEDSAMYFCASSEDRARNSPLHFGNGTRLTVT.

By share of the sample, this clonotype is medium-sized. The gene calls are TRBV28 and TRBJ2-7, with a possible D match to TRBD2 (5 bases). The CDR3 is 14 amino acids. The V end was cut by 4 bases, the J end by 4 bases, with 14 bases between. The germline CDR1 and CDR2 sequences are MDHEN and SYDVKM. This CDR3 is CASSSSGRGYEQYF. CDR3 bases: TGTGCCAGCAGTTCCTCTGGGAGAGGGTACGAGCAGTACTTC.

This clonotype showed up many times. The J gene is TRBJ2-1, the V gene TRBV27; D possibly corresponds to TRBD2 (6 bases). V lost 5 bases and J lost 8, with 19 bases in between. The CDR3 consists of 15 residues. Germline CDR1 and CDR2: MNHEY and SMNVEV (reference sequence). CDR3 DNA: TGTGCCAGCAGTCCCGGGACTTACTCCTGGGATGAGCAGTTCTTC. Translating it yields CASSPGTYSWDEQFF.

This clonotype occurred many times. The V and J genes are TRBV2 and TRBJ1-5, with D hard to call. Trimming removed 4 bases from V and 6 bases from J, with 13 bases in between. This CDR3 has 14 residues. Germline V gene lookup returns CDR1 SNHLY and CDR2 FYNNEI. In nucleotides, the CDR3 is TGTGCCAGCAGTGTTGGAGGAAGCTCTCAGCCCCAGCATTTT. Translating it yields CASSVGGSSQPQHF.

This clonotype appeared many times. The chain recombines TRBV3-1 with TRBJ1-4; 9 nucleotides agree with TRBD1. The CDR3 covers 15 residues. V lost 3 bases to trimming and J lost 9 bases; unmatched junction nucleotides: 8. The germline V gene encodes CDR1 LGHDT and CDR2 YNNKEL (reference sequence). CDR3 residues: CASSHVRTGDKKLFF. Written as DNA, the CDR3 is TGTGCCAGCAGCCACGTAAGGACAGGGGATAAAAAACTGTTTTTT.

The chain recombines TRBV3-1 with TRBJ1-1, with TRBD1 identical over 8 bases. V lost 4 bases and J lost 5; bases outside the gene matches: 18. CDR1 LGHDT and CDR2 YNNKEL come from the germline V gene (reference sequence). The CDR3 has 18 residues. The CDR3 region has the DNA TGTGCCAGCAGCCCACAAAGACTGTATACAGGGGGACAAACTGAAGCTTTCTTT. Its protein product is CASSPQRLYTGGQTEAFF.

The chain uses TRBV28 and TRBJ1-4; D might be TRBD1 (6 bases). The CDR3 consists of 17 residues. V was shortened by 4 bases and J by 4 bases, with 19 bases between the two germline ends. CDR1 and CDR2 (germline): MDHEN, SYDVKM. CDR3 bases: TGTGCCAGCAGTTCTCCCCTTGGCACAGGGAATAATGAAAAACTGTTTTTT. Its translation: CASSSPLGTGNNEKLFF.

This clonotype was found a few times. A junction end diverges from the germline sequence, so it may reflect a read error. CDR3 in DNA: TGTGCCACCAGCAGAGATCGGGGGACTAGTGAAAAACTGTTTTTT. This codes for CATSRDRGTSEKLFF. V usage is TRBV15 and J usage is TRBJ1-4; D may be TRBD1 (5 bases). Germline CDR1 LNHNV, CDR2 YYDKDF (reference sequence). This CDR3 has 15 amino acids.

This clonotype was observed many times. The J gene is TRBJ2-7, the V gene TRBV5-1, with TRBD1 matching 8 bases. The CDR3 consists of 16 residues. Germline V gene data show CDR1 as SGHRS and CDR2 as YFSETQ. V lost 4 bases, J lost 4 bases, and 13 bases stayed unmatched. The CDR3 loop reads CASSQSPGQDRYEQYF. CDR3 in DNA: TGCGCCAGCAGCCAAAGTCCGGGACAGGACCGGTACGAGCAGTACTTC.

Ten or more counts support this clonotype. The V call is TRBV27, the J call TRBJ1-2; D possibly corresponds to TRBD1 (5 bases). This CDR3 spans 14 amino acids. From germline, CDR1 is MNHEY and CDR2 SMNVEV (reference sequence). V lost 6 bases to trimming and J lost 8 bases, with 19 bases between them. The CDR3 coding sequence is TGTGCCAGCAGCCTCGGAGCCGGGACGAGGGGCTACACCTTC. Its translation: CASSLGAGTRGYTF.

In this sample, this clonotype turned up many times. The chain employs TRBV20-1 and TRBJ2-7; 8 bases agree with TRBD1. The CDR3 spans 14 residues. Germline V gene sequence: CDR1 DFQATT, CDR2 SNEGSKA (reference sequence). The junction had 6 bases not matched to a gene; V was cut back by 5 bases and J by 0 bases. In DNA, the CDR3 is TGCAGTGCTCCCAATGACAGGGGCTCCTACGAGCAGTACTTC. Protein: CSAPNDRGSYEQYF.

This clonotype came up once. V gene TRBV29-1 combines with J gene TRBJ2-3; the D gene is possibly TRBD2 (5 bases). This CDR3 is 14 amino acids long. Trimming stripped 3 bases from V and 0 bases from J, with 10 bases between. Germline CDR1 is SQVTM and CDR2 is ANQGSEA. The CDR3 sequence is CSVEVRTSTDTQYF. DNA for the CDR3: TGCAGCGTTGAGGTTAGGACTAGCACAGATACGCAGTATTTT.

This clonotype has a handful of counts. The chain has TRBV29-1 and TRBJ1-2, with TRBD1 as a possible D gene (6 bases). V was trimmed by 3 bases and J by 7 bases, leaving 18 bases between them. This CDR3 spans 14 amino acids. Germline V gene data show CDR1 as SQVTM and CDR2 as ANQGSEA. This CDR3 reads CSVERAGGAVGYTF. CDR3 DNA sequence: TGCAGCGTTGAGAGGGCCGGGGGCGCGGTTGGCTACACCTTC.

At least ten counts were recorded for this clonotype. The CDR3, as DNA: TGTGCCAGCAGTCGCCGATCCCCGGGGACTTACCAAGAGACCCAGTACTTC. Encoded protein: CASSRRSPGTYQETQYF. This chain connects TRBV6-1 to TRBJ2-5; tentative D call: TRBD2 (6 bases). This CDR3 has 17 residues. V was clipped by 5 bases and J by 0 bases, with 19 bases between them. Germline V gene sequence: CDR1 MNHNS, CDR2 SASEGT.

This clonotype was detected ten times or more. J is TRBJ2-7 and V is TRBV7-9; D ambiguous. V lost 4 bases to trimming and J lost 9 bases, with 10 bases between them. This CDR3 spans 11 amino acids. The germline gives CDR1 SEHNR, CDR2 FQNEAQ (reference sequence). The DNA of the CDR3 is TGTGCCAGCAGCTCCCTTGGCGGGCAGTACTTC. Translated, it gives CASSSLGGQYF.

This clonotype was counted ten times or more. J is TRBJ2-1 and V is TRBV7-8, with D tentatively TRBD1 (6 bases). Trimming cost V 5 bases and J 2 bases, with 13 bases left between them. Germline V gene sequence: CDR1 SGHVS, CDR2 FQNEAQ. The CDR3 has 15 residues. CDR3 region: CASSPRDTTYNEQFF. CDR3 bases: TGTGCCAGCAGCCCGAGGGACACCACCTACAATGAGCAGTTCTTC.

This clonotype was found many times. In DNA, the CDR3 is TGTGCCAGCGAGAGGGGTTCAGCGGGGCAGACAGATACGCAGTATTTT. This encodes CASERGSAGQTDTQYF. The V call is TRBV6-1, the J call TRBJ2-3, with TRBD2 identical over 7 bases. The CDR3 is 16 amino acids. Trimming at V came to 8 bases and at J to 3 bases, leaving 14 bases not matched to a gene. The V gene's germline CDR1 is MNHNS and CDR2 SASEGT.

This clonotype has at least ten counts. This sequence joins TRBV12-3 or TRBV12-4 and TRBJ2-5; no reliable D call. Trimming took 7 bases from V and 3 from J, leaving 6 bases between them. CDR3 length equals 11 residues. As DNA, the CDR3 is TGTGCCAGCACCCAAGAAGAGACCCAGTACTTC. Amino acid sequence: CASTQEETQYF.